This T cell receptor beta chain derives from a study of T cells in Graves' hyperthyroidism and ophthalmopathy. This clonotype was seen more than once but under ten times. Using RNA transcripts as the source, TCR beta CDR3 regions were amplified. HTBI primers were used for first-round RT-PCR of the TCR CDR3. From the multiplex PCR reads, TCRdb called clonotypes with MiXCR, one entry per CDR3 protein. Among some 550,000 distinct CDR3 sequences, about a fifth were seen once, and the ten largest hold roughly 29%. The authors took PBMCs from about 9.5 ml fresh peripheral blood. CDR1 and CDR2 from the germline V gene are ENHRY and SYGVKD. J gave up 4 bases and V 6 bases, and 8 bases lay outside the gene matches. The CDR3 length is 15 residues.

The sequence came from a man aged 18 to 30 with Graves' hyperthyroidism. The chain uses TRBV10-3 and TRBJ1-1, with 10 nucleotides matching TRBD1. Sequenced: blood. The DNA for the CDR3 is TGTGCCATCAGACGTTCCGGGACAGGGGTCACTGAAGCTTTCTTT. Translating gives CAIRRSGTGVTEAFF.